The 22 T cell receptor beta chains reported below all come from one sample, sequenced in a study of blood T cell repertoires in COVID-19. Data came from immunoSEQ multiplex PCR; TCRdb stores just in-frame clones and leaves some out. The table shows 150,000 to 200,000 clones, with approximately 87% occurring only once. Input material: peripheral blood. These receptors all come from a woman aged 70-85 years with COVID-19, enrolled during active disease.

The chain is built from TRBV29-1 and TRBJ1-2, with D possibly being TRBD1 (6 bases). Germline values: CDR1 SQVTM, CDR2 ANQGSEA. Between the trimmed V and J ends, which lost 6 bases and 7 bases, there was a span of 12 bases. The length of the CDR3 is 11 residues. Written as DNA, the CDR3 is TGCAGCGTGGACAGCAGGGGTGGCTACACCTTC. It specifies CSVDSRGGYTF.

The V gene is TRBV13, the J gene TRBJ2-1; the D is unclear. Per germline, CDR1 PRHDT and CDR2 FYEKMQ (reference sequence). The V end lost 5 bases, the J end lost 0 bases, and 17 bases lay between the germline ends. The CDR3 length is 17 residues. For the CDR3, the DNA is TGTGCCAGCAGCATTACTAACTTTCTTAGCTCCTACAATGAGCAGTTCTTC. Translating gives CASSITNFLSSYNEQFF.

The chain links TRBV30 to TRBJ2-7; D unclear. The CDR3 runs to 12 residues. From germline, CDR1 is GTSNPN and CDR2 SVGIG (reference sequence). V was cut by 1 base and J by 1 base, with 5 bases left in between. Here the CDR3 DNA reads TGTGCCTGGAGTGACGAGTCCTACGAGCAGTACTTC. Residues: CAWSDESYEQYF.

In DNA form, the CDR3 reads TGTGCCAGCAGTTTTGGGGCCCTAGCGGGAGAGGGGTACGAGCAGTACTTC. Amino acids: CASSFGALAGEGYEQYF. V and J are TRBV27 and TRBJ2-7, with TRBD2 matching over 10 bases. V lost 3 bases to trimming and J lost 4 bases; unmatched junction nucleotides: 12. There are 17 residues in the CDR3. Germline CDR1 and CDR2: MNHEY and SMNVEV (reference sequence).

The chain carries TRBV7-9 and TRBJ1-1; D may be TRBD1 (6 bases). V was trimmed by 4 bases and J by 10 bases, leaving 22 bases between them. CDR3 size: 15 residues. CDR1 is SEHNR and CDR2 is FQNEAQ in the germline V gene (reference sequence). CDR3 amino acids: CASSSPGGKVFSAFF. For the CDR3, the DNA is TGTGCCAGCAGCTCCCCGGGGGGCAAGGTGTTTTCAGCTTTCTTT.

In this sample, this clone turned up once. The V call is TRBV5-1, the J call TRBJ2-1; D may be TRBD2 (6 bases). CDR3 length: 15 residues. In germline, CDR1 is SGHRS, CDR2 YFSETQ. Trimming took off 0 bases at V and 5 bases at J, with 12 bases between the two ends. The CDR3, as DNA: TGCGCCAGCAGCTTGGGGGGACTCGAAAACAATGAGCAGTTCTTC. It is translated as CASSLGGLENNEQFF.

The rearrangement joins TRBV28 to TRBJ2-7, with D uncertain. Germline loops: CDR1 MDHEN, CDR2 SYDVKM. Trimming removed 5 bases at V and 1 base at J, with 6 bases between. This CDR3 has 12 residues. CDR3 nucleotide sequence: TGTGCCAGCAGTGTTCTTTCCTACGAGCAGTACTTC. It is translated as CASSVLSYEQYF.

Here the CDR3 DNA reads TGTGCCAGCAGCTTAGGGGAGACTAACGGCTACACCTTC. This sequence encodes CASSLGETNGYTF. The chain recombines TRBV7-9 with TRBJ1-2; D gene unclear. This CDR3 has 13 residues. Germline values: CDR1 SEHNR, CDR2 FQNEAQ (reference sequence). Trimming removed 1 base from V and 8 bases from J, with 11 bases in between.

This clone was detected only once. The gene calls are TRBV3-1 (or the pseudogene TRBV3-2) and TRBJ2-7; D ambiguous. V was trimmed by 1 base and J by 3 bases, leaving 13 bases between them. Germline CDR1 is LGHDT and CDR2 is YNNKEL (reference sequence). This CDR3 spans 15 amino acids. The CDR3 region is CASSQAKIPSYEQYF. The CDR3 DNA reads TGTGCCAGCAGCCAAGCCAAGATCCCGAGCTACGAGCAGTACTTC.

This chain uses TRBV30 with TRBJ1-3, with D perhaps TRBD1 (5 bases). Germline V lookup: CDR1 GTSNPN, CDR2 SVGIG (reference sequence). The CDR3 loop spans 15 amino acids. The V end lost 5 bases, the J end lost 3 bases, and 17 bases lay between the germline ends. CDR3 in amino acids: CAWGPGGSFGNTIYF. As DNA, the CDR3 is TGTGCCTGGGGTCCGGGGGGAAGCTTTGGAAACACCATATATTTT.

There are many counts of this clone. The chain is built from TRBV19 and TRBJ1-2; TRBD1 agrees at 11 bases. The V segment lost 4 bases and the J segment 8 bases; nucleotides outside the gene matches: 6. CDR1 and CDR2 (germline): LNHDA, SQIVND (reference sequence). The CDR3 is made up of 14 amino acids. The CDR3 sequence: CASSNWGQGEGYTF. The CDR3 DNA is TGTGCCAGTAGTAACTGGGGACAGGGGGAAGGCTACACCTTC.

The chain links TRBV12-3 or TRBV12-4 to TRBJ1-1, with D unresolved. V lost 0 bases and J lost 7, with 6 bases in between. The CDR3 extends over 12 amino acids. This CDR3 reads CASSLAENEAFF. The CDR3 coding sequence is TGTGCCAGCAGTTTAGCAGAGAATGAAGCTTTCTTT.

This rearrangement joins TRBV11-2 to TRBJ2-1; 11 bases are a match to TRBD2. The CDR3 is made up of 14 amino acids. CDR1 is SGHAT and CDR2 is FQNNGV in the germline V gene. J lost 9 bases, V lost 5 bases, and 6 bases had no gene match. The CDR3, as DNA: TGTGCCAGCAGCCCTAGCGGGAGGCACGGTGAGCAGTTCTTC. Translation gives CASSPSGRHGEQFF.

This chain joins TRBV9 and TRBJ2-2, with D perhaps matching TRBD1 (6 bases). V lost 3 bases and J lost 1, with 10 bases in between. Germline V CDR1 and CDR2: SGDLS, YYNGEE. The CDR3 sequence is 15 residues long. CDR3 sequence (DNA): TGTGCCAGCAGCGCCCAGACAGGGAACACCGGGGAGCTGTTTTTT. Amino acid sequence: CASSAQTGNTGELFF. Using reference TRBV9 and TRBJ2-2 for the parts outside the CDR3, the full variable domain is DSGVTQTPKHLITATGQRVTLRCSPRSGDLSVYWYQQSLDQGLQFLIQYYNGEERAKGNILERFSAQQFPDLHSELNLSSLELGDSALYFCASSAQTGNTGELFFGEGSRLTVL.

In this sample, this clone turned up once. The rearrangement links TRBV19 to TRBJ1-5, with 9 bases that match TRBD1. With 7 bases clipped from V and 1 base from J, the junction kept 2 bases outside the gene matches. Germline V gene sequence: CDR1 LNHDA, CDR2 SQIVND (reference sequence). The CDR3 totals 14 residues. CDR3 in DNA: TGTGCCAGTACGGGGACAGGGAGCAATCAGCCCCAGCATTTT. Its translation is CASTGTGSNQPQHF.

V is TRBV4-1 and J is TRBJ2-3; TRBD2 is a possible D gene (6 bases). Germline V gives CDR1 MGHRA, CDR2 YSYEKL. The CDR3 contains 14 residues. V lost 1 base to trimming and J lost 15 bases, with 20 bases between them. The CDR3 sequence is CASSQGDSRMHQYF. Here the CDR3 DNA reads TGCGCCAGCAGCCAAGGGGACTCGCGGATGCACCAATATTTT.

The chain has TRBV6-5 and TRBJ2-2; TRBD2 aligns across 7 bases. CDR1 and CDR2 from the germline V gene are MNHEY and SVGAGI. The junction had 4 bases not matched to a gene; V was cut back by 6 bases and J by 0 bases. The CDR3 extends over 15 amino acids. CDR3 DNA: TGTGCCAGCAGCTACAGCGGGGCGAACACCGGGGAGCTGTTTTTT. Protein product: CASSYSGANTGELFF.

J is TRBJ2-2 and V is TRBV13; D gene uncertain. The germline V gene has CDR1 PRHDT and CDR2 FYEKMQ (reference sequence). This CDR3 spans 13 amino acids. V dropped 5 bases and J dropped 6 bases, with 10 bases sitting between them. Written as DNA, the CDR3 is TGTGCCAGCAGCGGTAGAGGTCCCGGGGAGCTGTTTTTT. As protein: CASSGRGPGELFF.

CDR3 in amino acids: CASSSGLAELSGANVLTF. The DNA of the CDR3 is TGCGCCAGCAGCTCCGGGCTAGCTGAGCTCTCTGGGGCCAACGTCCTGACTTTC. The chain links TRBV5-1 to TRBJ2-6; D may be TRBD2 (5 bases). In germline, CDR1 is SGHRS, CDR2 YFSETQ. The V and J ends lost 3 bases and 0 bases respectively, with 16 bases between them. The CDR3 sequence is 18 residues long.

V usage is TRBV5-5 and J usage is TRBJ1-1; D remains unclear. The CDR3 loop spans 15 amino acids. The V end lost 0 bases, the J end lost 4 bases, and 13 bases lay between the germline ends. The V gene's germline CDR1 is SGHKS and CDR2 YYEKEE (reference sequence). CDR3 DNA sequence: TGTGCCAGCAGCTTGGAGGGTAACGCGGGCACTGAAGCTTTCTTT. Its translation: CASSLEGNAGTEAFF.

The gene calls are TRBV29-1 and TRBJ1-2, with D possibly TRBD1 on 5 matching bases. Between the trimmed V and J ends, which lost 2 bases and 8 bases, there was a span of 12 bases. The CDR3 consists of 12 residues. The germline V gene encodes CDR1 SQVTM and CDR2 ANQGSEA. The CDR3 bases are TGCAGCGTTGAACGGGGGATTGAGGGCTACACCTTC. This translates into CSVERGIEGYTF.

The chain carries TRBV28 and TRBJ2-2, with TRBD1 identical over 10 bases. The junction had 17 bases not matched to a gene; V was cut back by 3 bases and J by 4 bases. Germline-derived CDR1 and CDR2 are MDHEN and SYDVKM. The CDR3 sequence is 20 residues long. CDR3 in DNA: TGTGCCAGCAGTTTCTTCTTATCAGGGGACAGGGGAAGGGGCACCGGGGAGCTGTTTTTT. It is translated as CASSFFLSGDRGRGTGELFF.